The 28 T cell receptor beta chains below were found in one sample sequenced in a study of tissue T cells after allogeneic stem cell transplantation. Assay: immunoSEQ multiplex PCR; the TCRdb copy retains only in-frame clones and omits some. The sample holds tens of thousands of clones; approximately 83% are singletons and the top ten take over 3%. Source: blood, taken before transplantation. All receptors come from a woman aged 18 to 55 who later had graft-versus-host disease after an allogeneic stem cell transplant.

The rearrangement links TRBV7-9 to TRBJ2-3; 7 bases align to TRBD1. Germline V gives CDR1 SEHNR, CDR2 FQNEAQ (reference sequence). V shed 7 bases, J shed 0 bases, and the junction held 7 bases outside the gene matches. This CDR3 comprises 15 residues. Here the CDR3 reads CASTGGGGSTDTQYF. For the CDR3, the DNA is TGTGCCAGCACAGGGGGTGGCGGAAGCACAGATACGCAGTATTTT.

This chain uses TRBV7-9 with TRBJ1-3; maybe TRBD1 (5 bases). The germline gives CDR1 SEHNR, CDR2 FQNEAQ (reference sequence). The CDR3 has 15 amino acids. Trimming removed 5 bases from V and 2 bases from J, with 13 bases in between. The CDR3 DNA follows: TGTGCCAGCAGCCAGATCTCAGGGCCTGGAAACACCATATATTTT. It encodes CASSQISGPGNTIYF. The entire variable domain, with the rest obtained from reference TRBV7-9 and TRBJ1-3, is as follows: DTGVSQNPRHKITKRGQNVTFRCDPISEHNRLYWYRQTLGQGPEFLTYFQNEAQLEKSRLLSDRFSAERPKGSFSTLEIQRTEQGDSAMYLCASSQISGPGNTIYFGEGSWLTVV.

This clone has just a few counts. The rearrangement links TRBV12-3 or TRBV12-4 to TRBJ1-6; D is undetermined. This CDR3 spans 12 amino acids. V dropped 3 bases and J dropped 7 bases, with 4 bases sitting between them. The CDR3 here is CASSFRNSPLHF. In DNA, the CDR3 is TGTGCCAGCAGTTTCCGGAATTCACCCCTCCACTTT.

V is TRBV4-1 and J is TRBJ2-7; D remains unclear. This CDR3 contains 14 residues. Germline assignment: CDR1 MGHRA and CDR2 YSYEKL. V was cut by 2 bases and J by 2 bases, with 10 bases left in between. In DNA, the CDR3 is TGCGCCAGCAGCCAACCCCGGGCCCCCTACGAGCAGTACTTC. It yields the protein CASSQPRAPYEQYF.

This CDR3 reads CASSRRDNYGYTF. For the CDR3, the DNA is TGTGCCAGCAGCAGGAGGGACAACTATGGCTACACCTTC. The V gene is TRBV27, the J gene TRBJ1-2; D is possibly TRBD1 (5 bases). From germline, CDR1 is MNHEY and CDR2 SMNVEV (reference sequence). This CDR3 has 13 amino acids. V was clipped by 6 bases and J by 2 bases, with 10 bases between them.

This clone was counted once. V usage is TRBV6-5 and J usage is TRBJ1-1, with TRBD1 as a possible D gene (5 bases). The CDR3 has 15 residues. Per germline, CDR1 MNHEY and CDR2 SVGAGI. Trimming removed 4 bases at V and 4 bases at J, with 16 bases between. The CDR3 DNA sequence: TGTGCCAGCAGTTCCTATGGGGCGGGTAGCACTGAAGCTTTCTTT. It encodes CASSSYGAGSTEAFF.

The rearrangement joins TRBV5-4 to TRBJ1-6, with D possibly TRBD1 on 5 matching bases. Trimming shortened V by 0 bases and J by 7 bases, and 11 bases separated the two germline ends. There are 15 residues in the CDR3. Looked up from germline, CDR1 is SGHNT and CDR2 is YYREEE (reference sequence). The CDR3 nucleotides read TGTGCCAGCAGCTTGGGGGGCTTGGGCAATTCACCCCTCCACTTT. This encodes CASSLGGLGNSPLHF. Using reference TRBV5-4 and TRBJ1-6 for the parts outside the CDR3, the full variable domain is ETGVTQSPTHLIKTRGQQVTLRCSSQSGHNTVSWYQQALGQGPQFIFQYYREEENGRGNFPPRFSGLQFPNYSSELNVNALELDDSALYLCASSLGGLGNSPLHFGNGTRLTVT.

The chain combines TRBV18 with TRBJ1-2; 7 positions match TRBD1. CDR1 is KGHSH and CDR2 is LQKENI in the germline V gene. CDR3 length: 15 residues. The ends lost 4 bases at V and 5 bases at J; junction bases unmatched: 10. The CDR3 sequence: CASSRQGRRVYGYTF. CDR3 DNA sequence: TGTGCCAGCTCACGACAGGGCAGGAGGGTTTATGGCTACACCTTC. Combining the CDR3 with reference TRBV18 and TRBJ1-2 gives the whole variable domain NAGVMQNPRHLVRRRGQEARLRCSPMKGHSHVYWYRQLPEEGLKFMVYLQKENIIDESGMPKERFSAEFPKEGPSILRIQQVVRGDSAAYFCASSRQGRRVYGYTFGSGTRLTVV.

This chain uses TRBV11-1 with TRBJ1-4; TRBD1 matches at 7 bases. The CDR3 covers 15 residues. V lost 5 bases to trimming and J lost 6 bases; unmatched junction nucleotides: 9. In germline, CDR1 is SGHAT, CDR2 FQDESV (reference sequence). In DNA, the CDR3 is TGTGCCAGCAGCCCGGCCGGGACAGTGGATGAAAAACTGTTTTTT. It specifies CASSPAGTVDEKLFF.

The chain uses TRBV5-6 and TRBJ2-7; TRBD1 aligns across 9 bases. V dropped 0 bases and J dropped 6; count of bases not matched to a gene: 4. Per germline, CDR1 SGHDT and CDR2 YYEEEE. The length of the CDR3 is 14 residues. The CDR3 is CASSLGQGESEQYF. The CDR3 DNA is TGTGCCAGCAGCTTGGGACAGGGGGAGTCCGAGCAGTACTTC. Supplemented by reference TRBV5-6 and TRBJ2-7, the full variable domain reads DAGVTQSPTHLIKTRGQQVTLRCSPKSGHDTVSWYQQALGQGPQFIFQYYEEEERQRGNFPDRFSGHQFPNYSSELNVNALLLGDSALYLCASSLGQGESEQYFGPGTRLTVT.

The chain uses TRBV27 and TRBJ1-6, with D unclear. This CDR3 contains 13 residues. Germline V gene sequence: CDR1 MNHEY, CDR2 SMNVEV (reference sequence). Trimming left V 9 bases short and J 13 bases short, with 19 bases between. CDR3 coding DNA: TGTGCCAGTCGTGGGTCCCCCTTTAGGCCCCTCCACTTT. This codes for CASRGSPFRPLHF.

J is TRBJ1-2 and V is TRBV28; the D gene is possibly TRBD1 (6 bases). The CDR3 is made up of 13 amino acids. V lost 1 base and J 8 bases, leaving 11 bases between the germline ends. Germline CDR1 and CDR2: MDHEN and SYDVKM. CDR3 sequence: CASSLSGVGGYTF. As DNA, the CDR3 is TGTGCCAGCAGTTTATCAGGGGTAGGCGGCTACACCTTC.

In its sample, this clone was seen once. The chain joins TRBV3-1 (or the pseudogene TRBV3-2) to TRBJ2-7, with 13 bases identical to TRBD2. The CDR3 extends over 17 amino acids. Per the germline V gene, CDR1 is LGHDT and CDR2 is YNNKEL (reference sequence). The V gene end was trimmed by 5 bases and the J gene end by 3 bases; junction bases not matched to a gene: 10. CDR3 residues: CASSAHKTSGRFYEQYF. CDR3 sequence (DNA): TGTGCCAGCAGCGCCCATAAGACTAGCGGGAGGTTCTACGAGCAGTACTTC.

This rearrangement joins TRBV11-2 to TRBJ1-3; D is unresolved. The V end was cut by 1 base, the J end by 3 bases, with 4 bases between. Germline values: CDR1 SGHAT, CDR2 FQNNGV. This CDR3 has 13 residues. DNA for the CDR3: TGTGCCAGCAGCTTAGGGGGTGGAAACACCATATATTTT. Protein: CASSLGGGNTIYF. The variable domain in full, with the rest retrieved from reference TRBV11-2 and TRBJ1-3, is EAGVAQSPRYKIIEKRQSVAFWCNPISGHATLYWYQQILGQGPKLLIQFQNNGVVDDSQLPKDRFSAERLKGVDSTLKIQPAKLEDSAVYLCASSLGGGNTIYFGEGSWLTVV.

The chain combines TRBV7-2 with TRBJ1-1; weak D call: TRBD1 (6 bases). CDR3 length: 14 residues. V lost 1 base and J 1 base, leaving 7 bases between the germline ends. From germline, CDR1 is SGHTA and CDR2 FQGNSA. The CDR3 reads CASSLGGQNTEAFF. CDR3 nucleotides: TGTGCCAGCAGCTTAGGGGGGCAGAACACTGAAGCTTTCTTT.

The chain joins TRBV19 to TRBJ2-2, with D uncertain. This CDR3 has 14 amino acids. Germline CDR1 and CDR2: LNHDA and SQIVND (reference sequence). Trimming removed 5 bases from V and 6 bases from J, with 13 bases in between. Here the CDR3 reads CASSLDLTPGELFF. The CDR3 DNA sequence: TGTGCCAGTAGTCTGGATTTAACCCCCGGGGAGCTGTTTTTT. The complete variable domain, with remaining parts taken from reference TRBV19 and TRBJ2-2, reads DGGITQSPKYLFRKEGQNVTLSCEQNLNHDAMYWYRQDPGQGLRLIYYSQIVNDFQKGDIAEGYSVSREKKESFPLTVTSAQKNPTAFYLCASSLDLTPGELFFGEGSRLTVL.

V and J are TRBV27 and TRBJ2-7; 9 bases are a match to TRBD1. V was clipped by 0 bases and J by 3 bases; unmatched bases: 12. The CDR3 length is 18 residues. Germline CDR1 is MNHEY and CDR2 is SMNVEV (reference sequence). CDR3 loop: CASSLSFLGGDRDYEQYF. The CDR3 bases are TGTGCCAGCAGTTTATCGTTCTTGGGGGGGGACAGGGACTACGAGCAGTACTTC.

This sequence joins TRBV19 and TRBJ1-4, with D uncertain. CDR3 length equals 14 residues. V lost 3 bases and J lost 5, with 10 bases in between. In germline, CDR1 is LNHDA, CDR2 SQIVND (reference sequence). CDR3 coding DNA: TGTGCCAGTAGTATCCCCGGCAGCAATGAAAAACTGTTTTTT. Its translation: CASSIPGSNEKLFF.

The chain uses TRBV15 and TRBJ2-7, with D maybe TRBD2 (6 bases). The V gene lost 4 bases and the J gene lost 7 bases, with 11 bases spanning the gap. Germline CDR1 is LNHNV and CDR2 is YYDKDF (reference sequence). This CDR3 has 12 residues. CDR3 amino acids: CATSTLASEQYF. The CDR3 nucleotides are TGTGCCACCAGCACACTAGCTTCGGAGCAGTACTTC.

The CDR3, as DNA: TGTGCCAGCTCTCCCGGGGGGGAAAATGAAAAACTGTTTTTT. It codes for CASSPGGENEKLFF. The chain joins TRBV28 to TRBJ1-4; a weak D match, TRBD1 (5 bases). Trimming cost V 8 bases and J 5 bases, with 15 bases left between them. Germline CDR1 is MDHEN and CDR2 is SYDVKM. This CDR3 comprises 14 residues.

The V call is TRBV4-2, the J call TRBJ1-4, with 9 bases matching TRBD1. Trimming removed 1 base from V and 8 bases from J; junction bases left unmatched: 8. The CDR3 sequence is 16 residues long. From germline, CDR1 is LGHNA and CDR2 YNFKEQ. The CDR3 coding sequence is TGTGCCAGCAGCCAAGGTCTGGGACAGGGTAGGGAAAAACTGTTTTTT. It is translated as CASSQGLGQGREKLFF.

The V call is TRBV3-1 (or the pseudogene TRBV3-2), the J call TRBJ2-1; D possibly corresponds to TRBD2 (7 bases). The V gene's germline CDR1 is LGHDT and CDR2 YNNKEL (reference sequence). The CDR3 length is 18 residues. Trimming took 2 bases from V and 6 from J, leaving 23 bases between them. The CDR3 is CASSQHPGGGGRINEQFF. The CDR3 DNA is TGTGCCAGCAGCCAACACCCGGGGGGCGGGGGTAGGATCAATGAGCAGTTCTTC.

The CDR3 DNA reads TGTGCCAGCAGCCCCACGCCTGGGTCAGATACGCAGTATTTT. This codes for CASSPTPGSDTQYF. This chain connects TRBV5-4 to TRBJ2-3; D is uncertain. The germline CDR1 and CDR2 sequences are SGHNT and YYREEE (reference sequence). V was trimmed by 4 bases and J by 4 bases, leaving 13 bases between them. The CDR3 has 14 residues.

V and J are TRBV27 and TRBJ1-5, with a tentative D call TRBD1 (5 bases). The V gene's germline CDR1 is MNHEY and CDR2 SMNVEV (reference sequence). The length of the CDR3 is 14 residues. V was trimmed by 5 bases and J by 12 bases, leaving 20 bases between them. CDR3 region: CASSPQALRADQHF. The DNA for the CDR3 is TGTGCCAGCAGTCCACAGGCGCTGAGGGCGGACCAGCATTTT.

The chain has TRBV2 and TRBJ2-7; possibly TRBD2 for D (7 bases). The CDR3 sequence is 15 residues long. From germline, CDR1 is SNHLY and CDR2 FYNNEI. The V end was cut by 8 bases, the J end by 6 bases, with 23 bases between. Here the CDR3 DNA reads TGTGCCAGCGGCAAAACAGGGTCGGGGGGTGGCGAGCAGTACTTC. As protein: CASGKTGSGGGEQYF.

For the CDR3, the DNA is TGTGCCAGCAGCTTAAATATTGGGGCGAGATCATATACGCAGTATTTT. Protein product: CASSLNIGARSYTQYF. V usage is TRBV5-5 and J usage is TRBJ2-3; tentative D call: TRBD1 (5 bases). Germline CDR1 SGHKS, CDR2 YYEKEE (reference sequence). Trimming left V 2 bases short and J 7 bases short, with 20 bases between. This CDR3 is 16 amino acids long.

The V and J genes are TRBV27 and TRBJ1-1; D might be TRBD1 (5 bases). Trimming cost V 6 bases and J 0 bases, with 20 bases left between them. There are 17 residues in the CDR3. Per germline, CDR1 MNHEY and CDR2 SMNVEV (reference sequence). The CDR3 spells CASRRRGTRLLNTEAFF. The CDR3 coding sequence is TGTGCCAGCAGGCGTCGGGGGACCCGACTTCTGAACACTGAAGCTTTCTTT.

The CDR3 spells CASSLVRGTSPLHF. The CDR3 DNA follows: TGTGCCAGCAGCCTTGTTCGTGGAACTTCACCCCTCCACTTT. The chain is built from TRBV14 and TRBJ1-6; no clear D. Trimming removed 4 bases from V and 9 bases from J, with 13 bases in between. The CDR3 is 14 residues long. Germline loops: CDR1 SGHDN, CDR2 FVKESK.